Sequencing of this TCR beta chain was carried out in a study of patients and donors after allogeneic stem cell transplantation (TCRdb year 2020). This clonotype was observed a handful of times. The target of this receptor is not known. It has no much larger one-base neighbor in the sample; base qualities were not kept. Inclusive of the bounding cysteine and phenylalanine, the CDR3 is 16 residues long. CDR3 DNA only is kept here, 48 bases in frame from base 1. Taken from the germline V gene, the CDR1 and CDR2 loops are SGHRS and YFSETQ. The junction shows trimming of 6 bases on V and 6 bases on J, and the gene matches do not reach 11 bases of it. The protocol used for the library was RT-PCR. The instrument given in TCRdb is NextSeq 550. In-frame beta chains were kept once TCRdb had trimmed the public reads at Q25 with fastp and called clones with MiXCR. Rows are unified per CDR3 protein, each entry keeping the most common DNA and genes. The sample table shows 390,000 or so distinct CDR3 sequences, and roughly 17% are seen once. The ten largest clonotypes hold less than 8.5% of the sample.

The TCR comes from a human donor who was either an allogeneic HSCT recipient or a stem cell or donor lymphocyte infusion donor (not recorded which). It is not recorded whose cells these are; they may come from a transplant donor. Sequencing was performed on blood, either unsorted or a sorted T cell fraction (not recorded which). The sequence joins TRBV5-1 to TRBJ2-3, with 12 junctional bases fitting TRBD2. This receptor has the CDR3 CASNPQTSGRGDTQYF. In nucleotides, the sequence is TGCGCCAGCAACCCACAGACTAGCGGGAGAGGTGATACGCAGTATTTT.